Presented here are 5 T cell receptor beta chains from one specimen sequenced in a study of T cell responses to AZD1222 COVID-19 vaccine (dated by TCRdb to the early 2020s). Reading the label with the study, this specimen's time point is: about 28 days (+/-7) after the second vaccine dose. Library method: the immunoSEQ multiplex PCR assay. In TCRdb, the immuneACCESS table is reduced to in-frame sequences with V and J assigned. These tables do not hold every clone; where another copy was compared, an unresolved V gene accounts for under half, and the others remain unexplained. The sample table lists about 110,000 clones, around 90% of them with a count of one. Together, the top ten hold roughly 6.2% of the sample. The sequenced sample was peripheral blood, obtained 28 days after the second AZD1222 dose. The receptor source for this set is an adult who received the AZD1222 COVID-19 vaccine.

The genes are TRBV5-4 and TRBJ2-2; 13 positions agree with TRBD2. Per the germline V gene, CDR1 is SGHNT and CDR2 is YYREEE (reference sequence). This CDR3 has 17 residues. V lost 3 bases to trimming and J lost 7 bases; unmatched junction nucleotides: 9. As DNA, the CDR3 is TGTGCCAGCAGCTCTGGACTAGCGGGGGCCCAAGGCGGGGAGCTGTTTTTT. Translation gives CASSSGLAGAQGGELFF.

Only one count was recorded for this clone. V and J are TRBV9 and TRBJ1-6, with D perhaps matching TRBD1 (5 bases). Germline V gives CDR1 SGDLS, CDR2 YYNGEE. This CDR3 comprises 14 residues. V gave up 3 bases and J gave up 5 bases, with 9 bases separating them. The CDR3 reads CASSGRQNNSPLHF. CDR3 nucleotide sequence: TGTGCCAGCAGCGGCAGACAGAATAATTCACCCCTCCACTTT. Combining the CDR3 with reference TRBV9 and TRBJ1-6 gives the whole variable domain DSGVTQTPKHLITATGQRVTLRCSPRSGDLSVYWYQQSLDQGLQFLIQYYNGEERAKGNILERFSAQQFPDLHSELNLSSLELGDSALYFCASSGRQNNSPLHFGNGTRLTVT.

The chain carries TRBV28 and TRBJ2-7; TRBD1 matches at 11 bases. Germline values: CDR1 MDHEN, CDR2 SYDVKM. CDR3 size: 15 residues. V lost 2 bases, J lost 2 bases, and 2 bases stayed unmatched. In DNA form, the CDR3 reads TGTGCCAGCAGTTTACCGGGACAGGGGGCCTACGAGCAGTACTTC. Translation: CASSLPGQGAYEQYF.

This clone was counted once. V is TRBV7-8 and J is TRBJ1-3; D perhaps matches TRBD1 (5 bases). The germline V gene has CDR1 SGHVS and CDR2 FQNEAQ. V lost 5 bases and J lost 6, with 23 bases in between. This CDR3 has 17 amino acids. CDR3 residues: CASSLPPAGKGLNTIYF. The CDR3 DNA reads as TGTGCCAGCAGCCTCCCCCCCGCCGGAAAGGGGTTAAACACCATATATTTT.

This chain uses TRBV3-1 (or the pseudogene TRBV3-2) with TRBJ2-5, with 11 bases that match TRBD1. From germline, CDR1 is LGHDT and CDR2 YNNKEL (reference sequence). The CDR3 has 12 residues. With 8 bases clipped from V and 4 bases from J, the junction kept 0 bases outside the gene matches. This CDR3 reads CASGTGGETQYF. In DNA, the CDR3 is TGTGCCAGCGGGACAGGGGGAGAGACCCAGTACTTC.